This paragraph covers one T cell receptor beta chain sequence. The antigen is not known. Using RNA transcripts as the source, TCR beta CDR3 regions were amplified. First-round RT-PCR of the TCR CDR3 relied on the HTBI primer set. MiXCR was run by TCRdb on the multiplex PCR reads, yielding one entry per CDR3 protein. The sample holds 500,000 to 550,000 distinct CDR3 sequences; just under 20% are singletons and the top ten take around 50%. The data are from a study of T cells in Graves' hyperthyroidism and ophthalmopathy. On the basis of clinical symptoms, serum thyroxine and TRAb, thyroid ultrasound and orbital computed tomography, diagnoses were made. Whole-study findings and limits: Most expanded thyroid clonotypes above 0.001 recurred in blood.

Trimming cost V 0 bases and J 7 bases, with 10 bases left between them. This CDR3 is built from 14 residues. The germline CDR1 and CDR2 sequences are ENHRY and SYGVKD. The chain is built from TRBV10-3 and TRBJ1-5, with D perhaps TRBD1 (5 bases). The sequenced sample consisted of blood. The TCR sequence derives from a man aged 40-55 years with Graves' ophthalmopathy. The CDR3 nucleotides are TGTGCCATCAGTGAGTCTACAGGTAGGCAGCCCCAGCATTTT. This encodes CAISESTGRQPQHF.